Presented here are 30 T cell receptor beta chains from one specimen sequenced in a study of shared clonotypes between healthy human individuals. Sequencing used immunoSEQ multiplex PCR; TCRdb keeps in-frame clones, though not all of them. Of hundreds of thousands of clones in the sample, around 95% were seen once. Naive-designated CD8 cells lacked CD45RO, were positively enriched for CCR7, and omitted terminally differentiated effector memory CD45RA+ cells. What was sequenced was naive CD8+ T cells sorted from blood. These TCRs come from a woman aged 25 to 39 in good health.

V is TRBV7-8 and J is TRBJ2-5; TRBD1 or TRBD2 may be the D gene (5 bases each). Trimming shortened V by 1 base and J by 1 base, and 10 bases separated the two germline ends. This CDR3 is built from 15 residues. Germline V lookup: CDR1 SGHVS, CDR2 FQNEAQ. The CDR3 protein is CASSLVWGTQETQYF. The CDR3 bases are TGTGCCAGCAGCTTAGTTTGGGGGACCCAAGAGACCCAGTACTTC.

This chain uses TRBV19 with TRBJ2-7; no clear D gene. The CDR3 length is 13 residues. Germline V gene lookup returns CDR1 LNHDA and CDR2 SQIVND (reference sequence). Trimming removed 5 bases at V and 4 bases at J, with 12 bases between. CDR3 sequence reads: CASSFSASYEQYF. CDR3 in DNA: TGTGCCAGTAGTTTTTCGGCGTCATACGAGCAGTACTTC.

This chain connects TRBV27 to TRBJ2-7, with 14 nucleotides matching TRBD2. CDR3 size: 19 residues. J was trimmed by 0 bases and V by 5 bases; bases with no gene match: 12. Germline-derived CDR1 and CDR2 are MNHEY and SMNVEV (reference sequence). This CDR3 is CASSPGLAGGWTSSYEQYF. CDR3 sequence (DNA): TGTGCCAGCAGTCCTGGACTAGCGGGAGGATGGACGAGCTCCTACGAGCAGTACTTC.

In regard to this clone: Other DNA sequences from this sample encode an identical CDR3 as well. The chain has TRBV11-2 and TRBJ2-7; 8 nucleotides align to TRBD2. The V gene's germline CDR1 is SGHAT and CDR2 FQNNGV. The length of the CDR3 is 15 residues. Trimming removed 1 base from V and 3 bases from J; junction bases left unmatched: 5. CDR3 nucleotide sequence: TGTGCCAGCAGCTTAGGCTCCAGCGGGAGCTACGAGCAGTACTTC. The encoded protein is CASSLGSSGSYEQYF.

This rearrangement joins TRBV11-2 to TRBJ2-7, with D possibly being TRBD1 (6 bases). The V and J ends lost 5 bases and 3 bases respectively, with 11 bases between them. The germline gives CDR1 SGHAT, CDR2 FQNNGV. The CDR3 length is 13 residues. The CDR3: CASSTGLNYEQYF. CDR3 bases: TGTGCCAGCAGCACAGGGTTAAACTACGAGCAGTACTTC.

The chain joins TRBV13 to TRBJ2-7; a weak D match, TRBD1 (6 bases). Trimming removed 5 bases from V and 0 bases from J, with 17 bases in between. CDR3 length: 16 amino acids. The germline CDR1 and CDR2 sequences are PRHDT and FYEKMQ (reference sequence). In DNA form, the CDR3 reads TGTGCCAGCAGCCCCTCCCCCGGACAGAGCTCCTACGAGCAGTACTTC. It translates to CASSPSPGQSSYEQYF.

V and J are TRBV25-1 and TRBJ1-2; TRBD1 might be the D (5 bases). CDR1 MGHDK and CDR2 SYGVNS come from the germline V gene. The CDR3 extends over 13 amino acids. The V end lost 1 base, the J end lost 11 bases, and 14 bases lay between the germline ends. The CDR3 DNA is TGTGCCAGCAGTGAATTAGGGGTAGGAGTGTACACCTTC. This sequence encodes CASSELGVGVYTF.

The chain is built from TRBV7-8 and TRBJ1-1; 11 positions agree with TRBD1. CDR3 length: 15 amino acids. Germline values: CDR1 SGHVS, CDR2 FQNEAQ. V was clipped by 5 bases and J by 3 bases; unmatched bases: 5. Here the CDR3 DNA reads TGTGCCAGCAGCGTAGGACAGGGGGCGGACACTGAAGCTTTCTTT. Amino acid sequence: CASSVGQGADTEAFF.

To note about this clone: This same CDR3 is encoded by further DNA sequences in the sample. The rearrangement uses TRBV4-1 and TRBJ2-3, with a weak D call TRBD2 (6 bases). Germline CDR1 is MGHRA and CDR2 is YSYEKL. This CDR3 comprises 14 residues. V dropped 2 bases and J dropped 0 bases, with 6 bases sitting between them. The CDR3 coding sequence is TGCGCCAGCAGCCAAAGCGGGAGCACAGATACGCAGTATTTT. It specifies CASSQSGSTDTQYF.

In the case of this clone: Other DNA sequences in this sample translate to the same CDR3. V usage is TRBV27 and J usage is TRBJ2-7, with D possibly TRBD2 on 6 matching bases. Deletions cut 1 base from V and 1 base from J, with 8 bases between. The CDR3 has 14 amino acids. The germline V gene has CDR1 MNHEY and CDR2 SMNVEV (reference sequence). This CDR3 reads CASSLLGGSYEQYF. The DNA of the CDR3 is TGTGCCAGCAGTTTATTGGGAGGTTCCTACGAGCAGTACTTC.

This clone was seen a single time. This chain joins TRBV7-9 and TRBJ2-4; 9 bases are a match to TRBD2. The germline V gene encodes CDR1 SEHNR and CDR2 FQNEAQ (reference sequence). V shed 5 bases and J 9 bases; nucleotides not matched to a gene: 14. CDR3 length: 16 amino acids. CDR3 sequence: CASSPEGWTSATIQYF. The CDR3 DNA is TGTGCCAGCAGCCCCGAGGGGTGGACTAGCGCCACCATTCAGTACTTC.

V and J are TRBV7-8 and TRBJ2-1, with TRBD2 matching over 7 bases. Germline V CDR1 and CDR2: SGHVS, FQNEAQ. This CDR3 has 17 amino acids. The V segment lost 5 bases and the J segment 7 bases; nucleotides outside the gene matches: 17. The CDR3, as DNA: TGTGCCAGCAGCCATCCCCTCCTGGCGGGAGTGGATAATGAGCAGTTCTTC. Its protein product is CASSHPLLAGVDNEQFF.

The rearrangement uses TRBV6-5 and TRBJ2-5; no clear D gene. V gave up 0 bases and J gave up 2 bases, with 10 bases separating them. Germline CDR1 MNHEY, CDR2 SVGAGI. The length of the CDR3 is 15 residues. CDR3 nucleotide sequence: TGTGCCAGCAGTTACTCGAGTGGGCCTCAAGAGACCCAGTACTTC. Translation gives CASSYSSGPQETQYF.

V usage is TRBV10-3 and J usage is TRBJ2-1; the match to TRBD2 covers 7 bases. J lost 9 bases, V lost 3 bases, and 14 bases had no gene match. The CDR3 extends over 16 amino acids. CDR1 and CDR2 from the germline V gene are ENHRY and SYGVKD. The CDR3 region is CAISDDFGPPGGEQFF. The CDR3 region has the DNA TGTGCCATCAGTGATGACTTCGGCCCGCCGGGAGGTGAGCAGTTCTTC.

V is TRBV27 and J is TRBJ1-1; TRBD1 agrees at 10 bases. CDR3 length: 16 residues. With V trimmed by 7 bases and J by 5 bases, 13 bases remained unmatched. Germline loops: CDR1 MNHEY, CDR2 SMNVEV (reference sequence). CDR3 amino acids: CASTTGQGQVGTEAFF. The CDR3 bases are TGTGCCAGCACGACGGGACAGGGGCAGGTTGGGACTGAAGCTTTCTTT.

V gene TRBV2 combines with J gene TRBJ2-5; tentative D call: TRBD1 (6 bases). The V gene's germline CDR1 is SNHLY and CDR2 FYNNEI. The CDR3 spans 14 residues. V dropped 8 bases and J dropped 4 bases, with 17 bases sitting between them. The CDR3 here is CASSSVGAVETQYF. In DNA form, the CDR3 reads TGTGCCAGCTCCTCGGTGGGGGCTGTAGAGACCCAGTACTTC.

The rearrangement uses TRBV13 and TRBJ2-5, with D possibly TRBD2 on 5 matching bases. Between the trimmed V and J ends, which lost 2 bases and 1 base, there was a span of 8 bases. The CDR3 extends over 14 amino acids. Germline CDR1 is PRHDT and CDR2 is FYEKMQ (reference sequence). The CDR3 spells CASSLRGIQETQYF. The CDR3 DNA reads TGTGCCAGCAGCTTACGGGGAATCCAAGAGACCCAGTACTTC.

The J gene is TRBJ2-5, the V gene TRBV15; D is unresolved. Per germline, CDR1 LNHNV and CDR2 YYDKDF (reference sequence). The CDR3 totals 15 residues. The germline V and J ends were trimmed by 0 bases and 5 bases, with 13 bases remaining between them. The CDR3, as DNA: TGTGCCACCAGCAGAGAACGGTACCCCGGGGAGACCCAGTACTTC. Residues: CATSRERYPGETQYF.

The chain joins TRBV7-9 to TRBJ2-7, with TRBD2 matching over 13 bases. Germline V gene lookup returns CDR1 SEHNR and CDR2 FQNEAQ (reference sequence). V shed 5 bases, J shed 5 bases, and the junction held 6 bases outside the gene matches. This CDR3 spans 15 amino acids. CDR3 region: CASSRGLAGKDEQYF. The DNA of the CDR3 is TGTGCCAGCAGCCGGGGACTAGCGGGAAAGGACGAGCAGTACTTC.

The V and J genes are TRBV10-2 and TRBJ2-7; no clear D. The CDR3 runs 12 residues. Per the germline V gene, CDR1 is WSHSY and CDR2 is SAAADI. Trimming took 7 bases from V and 6 from J, leaving 13 bases between them. The CDR3 loop is CASTEGTLEQYF. The CDR3 coding sequence is TGCGCCAGCACCGAAGGAACCCTCGAGCAGTACTTC.

In this sample, this clone turned up a few times. The DNA of the CDR3 is TGTGCCAGCAGTTACTCGAGGGCAGTGGATGGCTACACCTTC. It yields the protein CASSYSRAVDGYTF. The chain employs TRBV6-6 and TRBJ1-2; no reliable D call. CDR3 length: 14 amino acids. Germline assignment: CDR1 MNHNY and CDR2 SVGAGI (reference sequence). The V end lost 0 bases, the J end lost 6 bases, and 11 bases lay between the germline ends.

The chain joins TRBV9 to TRBJ2-2, with TRBD1 identical over 8 bases. This CDR3 comprises 16 residues. Germline V gene lookup returns CDR1 SGDLS and CDR2 YYNGEE. Losses at the gene ends were 0 bases for V and 12 bases for J; bases not matched to a gene: 13. CDR3 residues: CASSVARTGTDQQLFF. CDR3 DNA: TGTGCCAGCAGCGTAGCTCGGACAGGGACCGACCAGCAGCTGTTTTTT. The full variable domain, its missing parts supplied by reference TRBV9 and TRBJ2-2, is DSGVTQTPKHLITATGQRVTLRCSPRSGDLSVYWYQQSLDQGLQFLIQYYNGEERAKGNILERFSAQQFPDLHSELNLSSLELGDSALYFCASSVARTGTDQQLFFGEGSRLTVL.

The chain couples TRBV28 to TRBJ2-1; 7 nucleotides match TRBD2. CDR3 size: 12 residues. V shed 6 bases, J shed 7 bases, and the junction held 3 bases outside the gene matches. Germline CDR1 MDHEN, CDR2 SYDVKM. In DNA, the CDR3 is TGTGCCAGCAGCTTTAGCGGGAATGAGCAGTTCTTC. Its translation: CASSFSGNEQFF.

V gene TRBV29-1 combines with J gene TRBJ1-2; maybe TRBD1 (6 bases). The V end was cut by 0 bases, the J end by 8 bases, with 10 bases between. Germline V gene data show CDR1 as SQVTM and CDR2 as ANQGSEA. The CDR3 consists of 12 residues. CDR3 amino acids: CSVEDNQGGYTF. The CDR3 DNA is TGCAGCGTTGAAGACAACCAGGGGGGCTACACCTTC.

The chain employs TRBV13 and TRBJ2-1, with 11 bases aligning to TRBD2. The CDR3 totals 15 residues. The germline V gene has CDR1 PRHDT and CDR2 FYEKMQ (reference sequence). Germline trimming cut 3 bases from V and 5 bases from J; bases unmatched to any gene: 3. The chain's CDR3 is CASSFEGLADNEQFF. CDR3 sequence (DNA): TGTGCCAGCAGCTTTGAGGGACTAGCGGACAATGAGCAGTTCTTC. The full variable domain, completed using reference TRBV13 and TRBJ2-1, is AAGVIQSPRHLIKEKRETATLKCYPIPRHDTVYWYQQGPGQDPQFLISFYEKMQSDKGSIPDRFSAQQFSDYHSELNMSSLELGDSALYFCASSFEGLADNEQFFGPGTRLTVL.

V and J are TRBV29-1 and TRBJ1-2; 12 bases match TRBD1. The CDR3 is 14 amino acids. V shed 6 bases, J shed 3 bases, and the junction held 5 bases outside the gene matches. The germline V gene encodes CDR1 SQVTM and CDR2 ANQGSEA. In nucleotides, the CDR3 is TGCAGCGTGGAGGGACAGGGGGCATACTATGGCTACACCTTC. It yields the protein CSVEGQGAYYGYTF. The whole variable domain, filled in from reference TRBV29-1 and TRBJ1-2, reads SAVISQKPSRDICQRGTSLTIQCQVDSQVTMMFWYRQQPGQSLTLIATANQGSEATYESGFVIDKFPISRPNLTFSTLTVSNMSPEDSSIYLCSVEGQGAYYGYTFGSGTRLTVV.

The sample holds one count of this clone. In nucleotides, the CDR3 is TGTGCCAGCAGTGATCAGTCAGGAGTCTACGAGCAGTACTTC. This gives the protein CASSDQSGVYEQYF. The chain employs TRBV2 and TRBJ2-7; no firm D call. Germline loops: CDR1 SNHLY, CDR2 FYNNEI. The CDR3 runs 14 residues. V lost 3 bases, J lost 3 bases, and 12 bases lay in between. Based on the CDR3 plus reference TRBV2 and TRBJ2-7, the full variable domain is EPEVTQTPSHQVTQMGQEVILRCVPISNHLYFYWYRQILGQKVEFLVSFYNNEISEKSEIFDDQFSVERPDGSNFTLKIRSTKLEDSAMYFCASSDQSGVYEQYFGPGTRLTVT.

This chain uses TRBV12-5 with TRBJ2-1; perhaps TRBD1 as D (7 bases). The germline V gene encodes CDR1 LGHNT and CDR2 FRNRAP. The CDR3 consists of 16 residues. Deletions cut 4 bases from V and 2 bases from J, with 15 bases between. The CDR3 loop is CASGWGDSLAYNEQFF. Written as DNA, the CDR3 is TGTGCTAGTGGTTGGGGGGACAGCCTTGCCTACAATGAGCAGTTCTTC.

This clone was detected only a few times. Different DNA sequences within this sample yield the same CDR3. This chain uses TRBV5-4 with TRBJ2-7; TRBD1 is a possible D gene (5 bases). This CDR3 contains 12 residues. Germline assignment: CDR1 SGHNT and CDR2 YYREEE (reference sequence). Trimming left V 5 bases short and J 1 base short, with 7 bases between. DNA of the CDR3: TGTGCCAGCAGTTCAGGGTCCTACGAGCAGTACTTC. Translated, it gives CASSSGSYEQYF.

Only a few counts were recorded for this clone. V and J are TRBV4-1 and TRBJ2-3, with D possibly TRBD2 on 5 matching bases. The germline CDR1 and CDR2 sequences are MGHRA and YSYEKL. The CDR3 totals 14 residues. V was trimmed by 0 bases and J by 2 bases, leaving 6 bases between them. The CDR3 is CASSQEDYTDTQYF. CDR3 DNA sequence: TGCGCCAGCAGCCAAGAAGACTACACAGATACGCAGTATTTT.